This section outlines one T cell receptor beta chain sequence together with its context. Its antigen is still unknown. These data belong to a study of OX40 agonist ivuxolimab in advanced cancers. CDR1 and CDR2 (germline): MNHEY, SVGAGI. The CDR3 has 14 amino acids. The V end lost 0 bases, the J end lost 7 bases, and 12 bases lay between the germline ends. The study sampled blood at baseline, cycle 4 day 1, and cycle 7 day 1. Study results and caveats: Fewer expanded clones were found on average in CD4+ than in CD8+ T cells. At 0.1 to 3.0 mg/kg, CD4+ and CD8+ blood T cells expanded clonally by week 6.

The data were produced by immunoSEQ multiplex PCR, yet TCRdb's version contains in-frame clones alone and is incomplete. The sample shows around 94,000 clones, under 95% of them seen only once. Sequenced material: CD4+ or CD8+ T cells sorted from blood, taken in a trial of the OX40 agonist ivuxolimab. The genes are TRBV6-5 and TRBJ1-2; D gene uncertain. This receptor was obtained from an adult with an advanced solid tumor such as melanoma, head and neck, liver or kidney cancer. The CDR3 sequence is CASSYSVSGAGYTF. CDR3 nucleotides: TGTGCCAGCAGTTACTCGGTTTCAGGTGCTGGCTACACCTTC.